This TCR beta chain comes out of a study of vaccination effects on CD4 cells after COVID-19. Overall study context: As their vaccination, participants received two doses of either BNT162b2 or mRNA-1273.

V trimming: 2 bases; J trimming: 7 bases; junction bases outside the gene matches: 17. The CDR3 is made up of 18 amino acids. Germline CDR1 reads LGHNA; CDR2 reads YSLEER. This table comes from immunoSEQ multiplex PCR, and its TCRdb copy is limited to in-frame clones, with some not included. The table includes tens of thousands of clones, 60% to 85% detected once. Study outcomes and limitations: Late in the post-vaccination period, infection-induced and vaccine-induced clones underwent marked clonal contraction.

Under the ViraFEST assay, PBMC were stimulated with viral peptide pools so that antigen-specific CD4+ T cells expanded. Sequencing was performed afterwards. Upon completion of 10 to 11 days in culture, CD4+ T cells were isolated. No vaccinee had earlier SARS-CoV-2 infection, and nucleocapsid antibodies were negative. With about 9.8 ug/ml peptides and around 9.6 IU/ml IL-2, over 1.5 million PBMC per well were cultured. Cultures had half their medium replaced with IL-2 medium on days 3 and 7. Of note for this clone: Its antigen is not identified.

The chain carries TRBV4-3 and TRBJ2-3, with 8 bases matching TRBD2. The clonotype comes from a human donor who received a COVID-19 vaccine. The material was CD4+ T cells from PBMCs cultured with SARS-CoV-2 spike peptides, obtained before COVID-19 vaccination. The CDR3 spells CASSQNPPGRGDHNTQYF. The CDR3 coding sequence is TGCGCCAGCAGCCAAAATCCTCCAGGGCGGGGGGATCATAATACGCAGTATTTT.